This T cell receptor beta chain was obtained from a study of OX40 agonist ivuxolimab in advanced cancers. Germline V lookup: CDR1 MDHEN, CDR2 SYDVKM. The length of the CDR3 is 14 residues. V gave up 6 bases and J gave up 5 bases, with 17 bases separating them. The table came from immunoSEQ multiplex PCR; TCRdb's copy has only in-frame clones and leaves some out. The table shows more than 40,000 clones, with about 90% occurring only once. Cycle 7 day 1, cycle 4 day 1, and baseline were the timepoints at which blood was sampled. On this clone: Its target is not known.

Study-wide results and limits: Part of the nonresponder group also had normalized T-cell clonal expansion that was low.

This TCR came from an adult with an advanced solid tumor such as melanoma, head and neck, liver or kidney cancer. This sample comprised CD4+ or CD8+ T cells sorted from blood, obtained in a trial of the OX40 agonist ivuxolimab. The chain is built from TRBV28 and TRBJ2-7; the D is unclear. The CDR3: CASSRPSGYNEQYF. As DNA, the CDR3 is TGTGCCAGCAGCCGTCCTTCTGGGTATAACGAGCAGTACTTC.